One and the same sample provided the 29 T cell receptor beta chains below, sequenced in a study of blood T cell repertoires in COVID-19. The protocol was immunoSEQ multiplex PCR, while the TCRdb copy is restricted to in-frame clones and leaves out a portion. The sample gives around 120,000 clones, around four fifths of which show up once; about 2.1% is in the top ten. Source material: peripheral blood. The receptors were gathered from a man younger than 45 with acute or convalescent COVID-19.

CDR3 DNA sequence: TGCGCCAGCAGTGTTGTGGACAGCTACAATGAGCAGTTCTTC. Translated: CASSVVDSYNEQFF. J is TRBJ2-1 and V is TRBV10-2; D is possibly TRBD1 (6 bases). Germline-derived CDR1 and CDR2 are WSHSY and SAAADI. V lost 4 bases, J lost 3 bases, and 10 bases lay in between. The CDR3 is made up of 14 amino acids.

V and J are TRBV5-1 and TRBJ2-3; D may be TRBD1 (6 bases). CDR1 and CDR2 (germline): SGHRS, YFSETQ. Deletions cut 6 bases from V and 2 bases from J, with 10 bases between. The CDR3 extends over 13 amino acids. CDR3 sequence reads: CASTGQPTDTQYF. The CDR3 DNA follows: TGCGCCAGCACCGGACAGCCCACAGATACGCAGTATTTT.

The chain has TRBV2 and TRBJ2-1, with TRBD2 matching 9 bases. The CDR3 contains 12 residues. After removal of 9 bases from V and 7 bases from J, the junction contained 4 bases not matched to a gene. The germline V gene has CDR1 SNHLY and CDR2 FYNNEI. The CDR3 is CASKREENEQFF. CDR3 in DNA: TGTGCCAGTAAGCGGGAGGAGAATGAGCAGTTCTTC.

The V and J genes are TRBV18 and TRBJ1-4, with 8 nucleotides matching TRBD1. The germline gives CDR1 KGHSH, CDR2 LQKENI. CDR3 size: 16 residues. With 5 bases clipped from V and 3 bases from J, the junction kept 8 bases outside the gene matches. The CDR3 region has the DNA TGTGCCAGCTCATCAAATAAACAGGGGGCTAATGAAAAACTGTTTTTT. It encodes CASSSNKQGANEKLFF.

This clone was seen more than once but under ten times. The chain joins TRBV12-3 or TRBV12-4 to TRBJ1-1; TRBD1 aligns across 9 bases. The CDR3 is 13 amino acids. V trimming: 2 bases; J trimming: 6 bases; junction bases outside the gene matches: 1. CDR3 coding DNA: TGTGCCAGCAGTTTACGGACAGGGGCTGAAGCTTTCTTT. Protein sequence: CASSLRTGAEAFF.

The chain combines TRBV6-2 or TRBV6-3 with TRBJ1-1; D is undetermined. CDR1 is MNHEY and CDR2 is SVGEGT in the germline V gene. The CDR3 has 12 amino acids. V lost 2 bases, J lost 5 bases, and 6 bases lay in between. CDR3 in DNA: TGTGCCAGCAGTTACGAGGGTACTGAAGCTTTCTTT. Translating gives CASSYEGTEAFF.

This chain joins TRBV24-1 and TRBJ1-1; D is perhaps TRBD1 (5 bases). Germline-derived CDR1 and CDR2 are KGHDR and SFDVKD. Trimming shortened V by 0 bases and J by 5 bases, and 24 bases separated the two germline ends. The CDR3 sequence is 19 residues long. The CDR3 region has the DNA TGTGCCACCAGTGATTTGCACATACCGGGAATGGCCCGGGGGACTGAAGCTTTCTTT. Its protein is CATSDLHIPGMARGTEAFF.

V is TRBV23-1 and J is TRBJ1-5; D is uncertain. TRBV23-1 carries the ORF label, with uncertain function. There are 16 residues in the CDR3. V lost 3 bases and J lost 2, with 14 bases in between. In nucleotides, the CDR3 is TGCGCCAGCAGTCATGGACGGGCGGAGGGCAATCAGCCCCAGCATTTT. It codes for CASSHGRAEGNQPQHF.

The chain joins TRBV12-5 to TRBJ2-7; 10 bases fit TRBD1. V was pared by 1 base and J by 2 bases, with 5 bases of the junction left unmatched. Looked up from germline, CDR1 is LGHNT and CDR2 is FRNRAP. The CDR3 loop spans 16 amino acids. CDR3 nucleotide sequence: TGTGCTAGTGGTTTGGCAAGGGACAGGGGAACCTACGAGCAGTACTTC. Its translation is CASGLARDRGTYEQYF.

This clone has just one count. The V gene is TRBV6-1, the J gene TRBJ2-7; tentative D call: TRBD1 (6 bases). This CDR3 comprises 13 residues. V shed 2 bases and J shed 5 bases, with 10 bases lying between them. Per the germline V gene, CDR1 is MNHNS and CDR2 is SASEGT. This CDR3 is CASSENTGNEQYV. CDR3 nucleotides: TGTGCCAGCAGTGAAAACACAGGGAACGAGCAGTACGTC.

The rearrangement uses TRBV9 and TRBJ2-1, with D perhaps TRBD2 (5 bases). Germline CDR1 and CDR2: SGDLS and YYNGEE. The CDR3 covers 13 residues. The V gene lost 0 bases and the J gene lost 9 bases, with 10 bases spanning the gap. The CDR3 protein is CASSVDSSGEQFF. The CDR3 coding sequence is TGTGCCAGCAGCGTAGACTCCAGCGGTGAGCAGTTCTTC.

The V and J genes are TRBV14 and TRBJ2-1; D possibly corresponds to TRBD2 (5 bases). The V gene's germline CDR1 is SGHDN and CDR2 FVKESK. Trimming took off 3 bases at V and 3 bases at J, with 9 bases between the two ends. The CDR3 totals 14 residues. The CDR3 spells CASSHPGLYNEQFF. The CDR3 DNA reads as TGTGCCAGCAGCCACCCTGGACTCTACAATGAGCAGTTCTTC.

The CDR3 sequence is CASSFGTGGAQPQHF. CDR3 bases: TGTGCCAGCAGCTTCGGGACGGGAGGCGCTCAGCCCCAGCATTTT. This rearrangement joins TRBV5-6 to TRBJ1-5; TRBD1 is a possible D gene (5 bases). The germline V and J ends were trimmed by 2 bases and 6 bases, with 15 bases remaining between them. The CDR3 length is 15 residues. CDR1 is SGHDT, CDR2 YYEEEE, per germline.

This rearrangement joins TRBV28 to TRBJ1-5; D gene uncertain. Germline V gene lookup returns CDR1 MDHEN and CDR2 SYDVKM. The CDR3 contains 15 residues. V lost 6 bases and J lost 3, with 15 bases in between. CDR3 sequence: CASRPSHSYNQPQHF. CDR3 DNA: TGTGCCAGCAGGCCATCTCACAGCTACAATCAGCCCCAGCATTTT.

The rearrangement joins TRBV4-3 to TRBJ2-7; D is perhaps TRBD2 (5 bases). Trimming pared 0 bases from V and 1 base from J, leaving 10 bases between. Germline V gives CDR1 LGHNA, CDR2 YSLEER. CDR3 length equals 15 residues. The CDR3 DNA follows: TGCGCCAGCAGCCAAGAGCCGGGGAATTCCTACGAGCAGTACTTC. Translated, it gives CASSQEPGNSYEQYF.

CDR3 sequence (DNA): TGTGCCAGCAGCGGGGACAGAAACACCGGGGAGCTGTTTTTT. Amino acids: CASSGDRNTGELFF. The chain uses TRBV5-8 and TRBJ2-2; 7 bases map to TRBD1. The CDR3 runs to 14 residues. Germline-derived CDR1 and CDR2 are SGHTS and YDEGEE. V dropped 4 bases and J dropped 2; count of bases not matched to a gene: 2.

This chain links TRBV6-4 with TRBJ2-1, with a tentative D call TRBD2 (7 bases). Per germline, CDR1 MRHNA and CDR2 SNTAGT. This CDR3 is built from 14 residues. With 3 bases removed from V and 4 bases from J, the gap between germline ends came to 10 bases. The CDR3 DNA reads as TGTGCCAGCAGTGAAAGCGGGACATACAATGAGCAGTTCTTC. The encoded protein is CASSESGTYNEQFF.

The chain employs TRBV5-5 and TRBJ2-7; D is possibly TRBD1 (5 bases). The V gene's germline CDR1 is SGHKS and CDR2 YYEKEE (reference sequence). The CDR3 loop spans 13 amino acids. Trimming removed 0 bases from V and 4 bases from J, with 8 bases in between. The CDR3 nucleotides read TGTGCCAGCAGCTTGGTCCAGGGTTACGAGCAGTACTTC. It specifies CASSLVQGYEQYF.

The V and J genes are TRBV5-1 and TRBJ2-2; D gene uncertain. Trimming pared 0 bases from V and 4 bases from J, leaving 16 bases between. CDR1 is SGHRS and CDR2 is YFSETQ in the germline V gene. The CDR3 totals 17 residues. CDR3 DNA: TGCGCCAGCAGCTTGGAGAATCTATTCGCCCGCACCGGGGAGCTGTTTTTT. Translating it yields CASSLENLFARTGELFF. The complete variable domain, with remaining parts taken from reference TRBV5-1 and TRBJ2-2, reads KAGVTQTPRYLIKTRGQQVTLSCSPISGHRSVSWYQQTPGQGLQFLFEYFSETQRNKGNFPGRFSGRQFSNSRSEMNVSTLELGDSALYLCASSLENLFARTGELFFGEGSRLTVL.

This clone was found once. V and J are TRBV6-5 and TRBJ1-5; 7 nucleotides match TRBD1. The CDR3 is made up of 13 amino acids. Looked up from germline, CDR1 is MNHEY and CDR2 is SVGAGI. J was trimmed by 7 bases and V by 7 bases; bases with no gene match: 7. In DNA, the CDR3 is TGTGCCAGCAACCAGGGGGTACACCAGCCCCAGCATTTT. This codes for CASNQGVHQPQHF.

The rearrangement uses TRBV6-2 or TRBV6-3 and TRBJ1-5; 7 bases are a match to TRBD1. This CDR3 is built from 15 residues. V trimming: 2 bases; J trimming: 3 bases; junction bases outside the gene matches: 4. CDR1 is MNHEY and CDR2 is SVGEGT in the germline V gene. The CDR3 region is CASSYTGENNQPQHF. The CDR3 nucleotides read TGTGCCAGCAGTTACACAGGGGAAAACAATCAGCCCCAGCATTTT.

The chain links TRBV10-3 to TRBJ2-1, with a tentative D call TRBD1 (6 bases). Trimming cost V 4 bases and J 5 bases, with 21 bases left between them. Germline V gives CDR1 ENHRY, CDR2 SYGVKD. This CDR3 spans 17 amino acids. This chain's CDR3 is CAISGRKDSLMDNEQFF. The CDR3, as DNA: TGTGCCATCAGTGGCAGAAAGGACAGCCTGATGGACAATGAGCAGTTCTTC.

This chain joins TRBV6-1 and TRBJ1-5; maybe TRBD1 (6 bases). This CDR3 spans 14 amino acids. V lost 3 bases and J lost 7, with 13 bases in between. Germline V gives CDR1 MNHNS, CDR2 SASEGT. DNA of the CDR3: TGTGCCAGCAGTGAGAGGGGGGGTGGACAGCCCCAGCATTTT. Its translation: CASSERGGGQPQHF.

This chain joins TRBV7-8 and TRBJ1-4; D is unresolved. This CDR3 is built from 15 residues. The germline V and J ends were trimmed by 0 bases and 8 bases, with 13 bases remaining between them. CDR1 and CDR2 from the germline V gene are SGHVS and FQNEAQ. CDR3 loop: CASSLALGHGEKLFF. CDR3 nucleotide sequence: TGTGCCAGCAGCTTAGCGCTGGGCCATGGGGAAAAACTGTTTTTT. The full variable domain, completed using reference TRBV7-8 and TRBJ1-4, is GAGVSQSPRYKVAKRGQDVALRCDPISGHVSLFWYQQALGQGPEFLTYFQNEAQLDKSGLPSDRFFAERPEGSVSTLKIQRTQQEDSAVYLCASSLALGHGEKLFFGSGTQLSVL.

The chain has TRBV6-5 and TRBJ2-7; 7 bases map to TRBD1. CDR3 size: 16 residues. The germline V gene has CDR1 MNHEY and CDR2 SVGAGI. The V segment lost 1 base and the J segment 6 bases; nucleotides outside the gene matches: 12. This chain's CDR3 is CASSYFNPGQSPEQYF. The CDR3 coding sequence is TGTGCCAGCAGTTACTTCAATCCGGGACAGTCCCCCGAGCAGTACTTC.

The V call is TRBV7-9, the J call TRBJ2-2; D remains ambiguous. CDR1 and CDR2 (germline): SEHNR, FQNEAQ (reference sequence). Trimming removed 10 bases at V and 0 bases at J, with 6 bases between. The CDR3 extends over 12 amino acids. This CDR3 is CAITANTGELFF. In nucleotides, the CDR3 is TGTGCCATAACAGCGAACACCGGGGAGCTGTTTTTT.

The sample holds a few counts of this clone. The V and J genes are TRBV4-1 and TRBJ1-1, with 9 bases lining up with TRBD1. This CDR3 has 19 amino acids. The germline gives CDR1 MGHRA, CDR2 YSYEKL. V shed 1 base, J shed 6 bases, and the junction held 18 bases outside the gene matches. The CDR3 sequence: CASSQVGGREGQGSSEAFF. Here the CDR3 DNA reads TGCGCCAGCAGCCAAGTTGGTGGTAGGGAGGGACAGGGTTCATCTGAAGCTTTCTTT.

The chain employs TRBV11-2 and TRBJ1-5, with D unclear. Trimming shortened V by 1 base and J by 4 bases, and 8 bases separated the two germline ends. The CDR3 totals 14 residues. Germline V gene sequence: CDR1 SGHAT, CDR2 FQNNGV. DNA of the CDR3: TGTGCCAGCAGCTTAGTCGACAAGAATCAGCCCCAGCATTTT. Its protein product is CASSLVDKNQPQHF.

The chain carries TRBV19 and TRBJ1-2, with D maybe TRBD1 (6 bases). V dropped 6 bases and J dropped 3 bases, with 17 bases sitting between them. Germline V lookup: CDR1 LNHDA, CDR2 SQIVND (reference sequence). The CDR3 is 15 residues long. The CDR3 reads CASSLPDRPDYGYTF. Written as DNA, the CDR3 is TGTGCCAGTAGCCTCCCAGACAGGCCCGACTATGGCTACACCTTC.